In this sample, the clone carrying this TCR beta chain turned up many times. The antigen remains undetermined. Attached unique molecular identifiers marked individual cDNA molecules. TCRdb used MiXCR to reprocess the 5' RACE reads, holding one entry per CDR3 protein. The sample yields tens of thousands of distinct CDR3 sequences, 5.3% seen once. With 7 bases clipped from V and 2 bases from J, the junction kept 6 bases outside the gene matches. This CDR3 has 15 residues. The data were obtained in a study of early T cells in non-severe SARS-CoV-2 infection. Study-wide context: Unsorted whole blood bulk RNA was sequenced, with unpaired chains. Study-level results: Comparison of clonotypes with VDJdb favored anti-spike CD8 responses while missing private and CD4 specificities.

The sample taken for sequencing was whole blood. The chain joins TRBV12-3 or TRBV12-4 to TRBJ2-1; 9 bases align to TRBD1. The TCR originated in an adult who was a healthcare worker with PCR-confirmed SARS-CoV-2 infection or an uninfected control (not recorded which). The CDR3 DNA sequence: TGTGCCAGCAATCCCCGGGACAGGGCCTACAATGAGCAGTTCTTC. The encoded protein is CASNPRDRAYNEQFF.